Here is one TCR beta chain with its context. The antigen remains unidentified. It was treatment-naive patients with stable or active relapsing-remitting disease who made up the multiple sclerosis controls. The data stem from a study of CD8 T cells in Susac syndrome. The study, taken as a whole, reports: The study admitted that it had a relatively small number of individuals in its TCR sequencing and HLA analysis.

The CDR3 has 17 amino acids. V dropped 0 bases and J dropped 1; count of bases not matched to a gene: 8. The germline V gene has CDR1 SGHDT and CDR2 YYEEEE. A quantity of about 0.5 to 1 ug RNA underwent reverse transcription using random hexamers. TCRdb passed the immunoSEQ multiplex PCR reads through MiXCR, listing each CDR3 protein once. The table records about 440,000 distinct CDR3 sequences, approximately 85% of them present only once. Specimen: CD8+ T cells from PBMCs. This TCR was sampled from a human donor with multiple sclerosis. The chain couples TRBV5-6 to TRBJ2-5, with 8 bases aligning to TRBD2. The CDR3 reads CASSLVALAGPQETQYF. For the CDR3, the DNA is TGTGCCAGCAGCTTGGTAGCGCTAGCGGGTCCCCAAGAGACCCAGTACTTC. Using reference TRBV5-6 and TRBJ2-5 for the parts outside the CDR3, the full variable domain is DAGVTQSPTHLIKTRGQQVTLRCSPKSGHDTVSWYQQALGQGPQFIFQYYEEEERQRGNFPDRFSGHQFPNYSSELNVNALLLGDSALYLCASSLVALAGPQETQYFGPGTRLLVL.